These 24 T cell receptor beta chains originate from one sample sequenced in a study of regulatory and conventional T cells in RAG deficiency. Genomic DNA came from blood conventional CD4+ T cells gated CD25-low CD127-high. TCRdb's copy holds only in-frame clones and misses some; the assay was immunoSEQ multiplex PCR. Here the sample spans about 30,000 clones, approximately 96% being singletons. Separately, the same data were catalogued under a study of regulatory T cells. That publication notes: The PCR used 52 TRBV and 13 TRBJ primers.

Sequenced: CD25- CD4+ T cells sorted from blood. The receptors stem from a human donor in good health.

The CDR3 loop is CASSPAVETQYF. As DNA, the CDR3 is TGTGCCAGCTCACCGGCGGTAGAGACCCAGTACTTC. This rearrangement joins TRBV18 to TRBJ2-5, with no clear D. The CDR3 sequence is 12 residues long. Germline-derived CDR1 and CDR2 are KGHSH and LQKENI. V lost 3 bases and J lost 4, with 6 bases in between. The variable domain in full, with the rest retrieved from reference TRBV18 and TRBJ2-5, is NAGVMQNPRHLVRRRGQEARLRCSPMKGHSHVYWYRQLPEEGLKFMVYLQKENIIDESGMPKERFSAEFPKEGPSILRIQQVVRGDSAAYFCASSPAVETQYFGPGTRLLVL.

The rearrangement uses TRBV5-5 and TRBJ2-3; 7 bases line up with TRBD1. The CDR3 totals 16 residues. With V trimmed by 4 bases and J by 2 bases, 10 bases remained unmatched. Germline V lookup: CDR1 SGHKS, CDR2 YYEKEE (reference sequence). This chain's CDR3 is CASSHHRQGPTDTQYF. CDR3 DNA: TGTGCCAGCAGCCACCACCGACAGGGCCCCACAGATACGCAGTATTTT.

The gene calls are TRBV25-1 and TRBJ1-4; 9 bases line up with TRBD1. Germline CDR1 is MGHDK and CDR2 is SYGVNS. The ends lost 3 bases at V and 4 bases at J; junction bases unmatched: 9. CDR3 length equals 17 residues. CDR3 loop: CASSEYRGQDGNEKLFF. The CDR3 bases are TGTGCCAGCAGTGAGTACAGGGGGCAGGATGGTAATGAAAAACTGTTTTTT.

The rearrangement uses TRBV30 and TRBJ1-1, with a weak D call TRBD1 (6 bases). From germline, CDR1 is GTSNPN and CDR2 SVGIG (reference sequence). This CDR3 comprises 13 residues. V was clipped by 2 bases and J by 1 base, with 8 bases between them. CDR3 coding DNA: TGTGCCTGGAGTCTACAGGGGAACACTGAAGCTTTCTTT. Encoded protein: CAWSLQGNTEAFF.

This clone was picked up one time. This CDR3 reads CASSYGRDQTYEQYF. The CDR3 region has the DNA TGTGCCAGCAGTTACGGGCGGGACCAAACTTACGAGCAGTACTTC. The chain employs TRBV6-5 and TRBJ2-7, with D possibly being TRBD2 (6 bases). V was clipped by 2 bases and J by 4 bases, with 15 bases between them. The CDR3 runs 15 residues. The V gene's germline CDR1 is MNHEY and CDR2 SVGAGI.

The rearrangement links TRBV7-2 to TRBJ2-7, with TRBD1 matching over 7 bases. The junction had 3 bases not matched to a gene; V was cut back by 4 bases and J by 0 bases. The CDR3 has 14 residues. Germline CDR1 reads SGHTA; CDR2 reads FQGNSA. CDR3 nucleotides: TGTGCCAGCAGCTCGGGACAGAGCTCCTACGAGCAGTACTTC. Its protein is CASSSGQSSYEQYF.

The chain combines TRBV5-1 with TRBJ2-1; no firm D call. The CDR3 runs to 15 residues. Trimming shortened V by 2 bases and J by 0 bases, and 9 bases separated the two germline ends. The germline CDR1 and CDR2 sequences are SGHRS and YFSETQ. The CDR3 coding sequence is TGCGCCAGCAGCTTAGAGGCAAGCTCCTACAATGAGCAGTTCTTC. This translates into CASSLEASSYNEQFF.

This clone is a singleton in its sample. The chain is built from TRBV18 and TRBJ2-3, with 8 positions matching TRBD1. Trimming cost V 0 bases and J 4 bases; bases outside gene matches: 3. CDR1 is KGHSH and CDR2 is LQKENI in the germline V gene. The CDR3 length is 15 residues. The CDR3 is CASSPPNRGADTQYF. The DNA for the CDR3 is TGTGCCAGCTCACCACCGAACAGGGGGGCAGATACGCAGTATTTT.

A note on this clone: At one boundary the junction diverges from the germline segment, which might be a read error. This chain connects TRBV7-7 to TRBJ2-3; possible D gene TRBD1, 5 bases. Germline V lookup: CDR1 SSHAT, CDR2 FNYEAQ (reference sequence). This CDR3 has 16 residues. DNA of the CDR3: TGTGCTAGCAGCCCTCTCCCAGGGCAAAGCACAGATACGCAGTATTTT. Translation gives CASSPLPGQSTDTQYF.

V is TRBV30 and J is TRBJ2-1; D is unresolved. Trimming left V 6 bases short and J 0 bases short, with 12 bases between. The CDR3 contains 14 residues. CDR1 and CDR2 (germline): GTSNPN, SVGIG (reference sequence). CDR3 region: CACRLTSSYNEQFF. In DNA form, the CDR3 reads TGTGCCTGTAGACTGACGAGCTCCTACAATGAGCAGTTCTTC.

In nucleotides, the CDR3 is TGTGCCAGCAGGCAAAGACAGTATGGCTACACCTTC. It yields the protein CASRQRQYGYTF. The chain links TRBV6-6 to TRBJ1-2; tentatively, D is TRBD1 (5 bases). Germline V lookup: CDR1 MNHNY, CDR2 SVGAGI (reference sequence). The CDR3 consists of 12 residues. The V gene lost 6 bases and the J gene lost 5 bases, with 10 bases spanning the gap.

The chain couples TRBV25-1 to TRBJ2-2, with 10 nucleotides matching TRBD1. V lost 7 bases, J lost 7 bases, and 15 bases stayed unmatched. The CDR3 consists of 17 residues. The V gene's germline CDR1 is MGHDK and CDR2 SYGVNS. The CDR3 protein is CASTGRGQGPWDGELFF. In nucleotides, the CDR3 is TGTGCCAGCACCGGACGGGGACAGGGGCCCTGGGACGGGGAGCTGTTTTTT.

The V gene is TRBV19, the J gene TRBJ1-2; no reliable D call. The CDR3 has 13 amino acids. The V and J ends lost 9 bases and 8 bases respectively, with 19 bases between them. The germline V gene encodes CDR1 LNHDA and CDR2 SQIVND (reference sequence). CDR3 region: CASRVGVTGGYTF. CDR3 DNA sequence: TGTGCCAGCCGCGTGGGAGTTACGGGGGGCTACACCTTC.

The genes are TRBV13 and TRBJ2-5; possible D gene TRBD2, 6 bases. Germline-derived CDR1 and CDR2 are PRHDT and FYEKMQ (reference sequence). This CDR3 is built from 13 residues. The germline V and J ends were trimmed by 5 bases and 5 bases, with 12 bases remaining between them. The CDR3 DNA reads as TGTGCCAGCAGCCAGGAGGGTGGGGAGACCCAGTACTTC. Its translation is CASSQEGGETQYF.

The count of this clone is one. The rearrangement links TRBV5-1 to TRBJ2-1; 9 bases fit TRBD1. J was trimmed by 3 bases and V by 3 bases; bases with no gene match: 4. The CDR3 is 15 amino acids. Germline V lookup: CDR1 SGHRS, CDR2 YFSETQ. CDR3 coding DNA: TGCGCCAGCAGCTCGGACAGGGGAAACTACAATGAGCAGTTCTTC. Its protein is CASSSDRGNYNEQFF.

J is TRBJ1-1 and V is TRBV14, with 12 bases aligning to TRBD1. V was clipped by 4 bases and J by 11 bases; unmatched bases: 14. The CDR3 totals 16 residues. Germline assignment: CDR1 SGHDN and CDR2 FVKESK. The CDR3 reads CASSLTPGQGADRAFF. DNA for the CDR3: TGTGCCAGCAGCCTAACCCCGGGACAGGGGGCAGATAGGGCTTTCTTT.

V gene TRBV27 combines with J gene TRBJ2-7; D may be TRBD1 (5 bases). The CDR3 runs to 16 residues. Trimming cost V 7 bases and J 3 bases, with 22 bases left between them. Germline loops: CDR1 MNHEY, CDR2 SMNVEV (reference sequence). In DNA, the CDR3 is TGTGCCAGCACACTAAGACAGAGCCAACCCAACTACGAGCAGTACTTC. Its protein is CASTLRQSQPNYEQYF.

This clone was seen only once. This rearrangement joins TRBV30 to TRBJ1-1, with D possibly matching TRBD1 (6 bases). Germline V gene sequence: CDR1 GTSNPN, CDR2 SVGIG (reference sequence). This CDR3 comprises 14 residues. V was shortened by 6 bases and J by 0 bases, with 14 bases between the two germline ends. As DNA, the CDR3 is TGTGCCTGCCCACGGGGGGGCCTGAACACTGAAGCTTTCTTT. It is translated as CACPRGGLNTEAFF.

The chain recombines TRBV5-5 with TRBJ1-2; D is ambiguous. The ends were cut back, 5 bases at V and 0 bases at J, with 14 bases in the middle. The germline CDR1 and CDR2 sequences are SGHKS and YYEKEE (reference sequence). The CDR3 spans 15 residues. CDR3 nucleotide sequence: TGTGCCAGCAGTCACGACATGGATCCTAACTATGGCTACACCTTC. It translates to CASSHDMDPNYGYTF.

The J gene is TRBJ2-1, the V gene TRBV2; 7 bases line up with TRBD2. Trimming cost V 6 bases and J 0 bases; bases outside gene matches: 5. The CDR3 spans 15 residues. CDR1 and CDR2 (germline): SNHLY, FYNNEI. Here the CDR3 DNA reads TGTGCCAGCAGCGCTAGCGGCAGCTCCTACAATGAGCAGTTCTTC. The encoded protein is CASSASGSSYNEQFF. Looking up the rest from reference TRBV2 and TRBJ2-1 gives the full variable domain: EPEVTQTPSHQVTQMGQEVILRCVPISNHLYFYWYRQILGQKVEFLVSFYNNEISEKSEIFDDQFSVERPDGSNFTLKIRSTKLEDSAMYFCASSASGSSYNEQFFGPGTRLTVL.

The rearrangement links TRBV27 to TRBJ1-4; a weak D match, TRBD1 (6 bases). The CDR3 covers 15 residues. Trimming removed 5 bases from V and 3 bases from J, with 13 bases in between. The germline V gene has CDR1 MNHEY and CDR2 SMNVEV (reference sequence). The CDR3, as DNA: TGTGCCAGCAGTACAGGGACCCAGGCTAATGAAAAACTGTTTTTT. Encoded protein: CASSTGTQANEKLFF.

The CDR3 here is CASSPRRPNVDTIYF. The CDR3 bases are TGTGCCAGCTCACCACGCAGGCCCAATGTAGACACCATATATTTT. This chain connects TRBV18 to TRBJ1-3; no firm D call. CDR1 is KGHSH, CDR2 LQKENI, per germline. This CDR3 comprises 15 residues. Trimming removed 1 base from V and 8 bases from J, with 15 bases in between.

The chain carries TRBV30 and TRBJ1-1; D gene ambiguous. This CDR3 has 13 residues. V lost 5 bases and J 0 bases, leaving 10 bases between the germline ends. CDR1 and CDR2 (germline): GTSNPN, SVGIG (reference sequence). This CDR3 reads CAWGLTLNTEAFF. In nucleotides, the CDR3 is TGTGCCTGGGGGCTGACCTTGAACACTGAAGCTTTCTTT.

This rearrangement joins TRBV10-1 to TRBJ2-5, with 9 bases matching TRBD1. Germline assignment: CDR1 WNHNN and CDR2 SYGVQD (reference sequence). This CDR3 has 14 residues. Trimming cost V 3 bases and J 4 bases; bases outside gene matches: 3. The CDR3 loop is CASSEQGARETQYF. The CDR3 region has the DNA TGCGCCAGCAGTGAACAGGGGGCGAGAGAGACCCAGTACTTC.